This is a list of T cell receptor beta chains from one sample in a study of T cell responses to AZD1222 COVID-19 vaccine. Clones were sequenced by immunoSEQ multiplex PCR, and TCRdb holds only the in-frame ones, with some missing. The data show about 120,000 clones, about nine tenths seen once. Sequenced material: peripheral blood, taken on day 0 of AZD1222 vaccination. These receptors were taken from an adult in good health. Both conserved end residues are part of each CDR3. Each record gives: J gene, D gene, V gene, clone size, CDR3 protein, CDR3 DNA. D genes are given only for firm matches. Size is omitted from some rows. Given values are once, few, many or a class for expanded clones.

J: TRBJ1-2
D: -
V: TRBV19
size: -
CDR3: CASSIVSREGYTF
DNA: TGTGCCAGTAGTATAGTCAGCAGGGAGGGCTACACCTTC

J: TRBJ2-5
D: TRBD2
V: TRBV7-3
size: -
CDR3: CASSLLAGGSETQYF
DNA: TGTGCCAGCAGCTTACTCGCGGGGGGGTCGGAGACCCAGTACTTC

J: TRBJ2-7
D: -
V: TRBV18
size: -
CDR3: CASSPLAPQGSYEQYF
DNA: TGTGCCAGCTCACCCCTCGCCCCACAGGGTTCCTACGAGCAGTACTTC

J: TRBJ2-2
D: -
V: TRBV9
size: -
CDR3: CASSVRQSNTGELFF
DNA: TGTGCCAGCAGCGTAAGACAATCCAACACCGGGGAGCTGTTTTTT

J: TRBJ2-7
D: -
V: TRBV19
size: -
CDR3: CASSGNRFSVSYEQYF
DNA: TGTGCCAGTAGTGGAAACAGGTTTTCTGTCTCCTACGAGCAGTACTTC

J: TRBJ2-1
D: TRBD2
V: TRBV7-3
size: once
CDR3: CASSPKPLAAQYNEQFF
DNA: TGTGCCAGCAGCCCAAAGCCCCTAGCGGCGCAGTACAATGAGCAGTTCTTC

J: TRBJ2-7
D: TRBD1
V: TRBV19
size: -
CDR3: CASSIRTGTRSYEQYF
DNA: TGTGCCAGTAGTATCCGGACAGGGACCCGTTCCTACGAGCAGTACTTC

J: TRBJ2-3
D: -
V: TRBV7-3
size: -
CDR3: CASSLQLADTQYF
DNA: TGTGCCAGCAGCTTACAATTGGCAGATACGCAGTATTTT

J: TRBJ1-2
D: -
V: TRBV11-2
size: -
CDR3: CASSLDAWLGAGNYGYTF
DNA: TGTGCCAGCAGCTTAGACGCCTGGCTGGGGGCGGGTAACTATGGCTACACCTTC

J: TRBJ2-7
D: TRBD1
V: TRBV5-1
size: -
CDR3: CASSNPGQNSYEQYF
DNA: TGCGCCAGCAGCAACCCGGGACAGAACTCCTACGAGCAGTACTTC

J: TRBJ1-6
D: -
V: TRBV15
size: -
CDR3: CATSRDGNLGSPLHF
DNA: TGTGCCACCAGCAGAGATGGGAACTTAGGATCACCCCTCCACTTT

J: TRBJ2-5
D: -
V: TRBV5-4
size: -
CDR3: CAGHTPGQETQYF
DNA: TGTGCCGGTCACACCCCGGGACAAGAGACCCAGTACTTC

J: TRBJ2-7
D: -
V: TRBV30
size: -
CDR3: CAWSDSYEQYF
DNA: TGTGCCTGGAGTGACAGCTACGAGCAGTACTTC

J: TRBJ1-5
D: TRBD1
V: TRBV30
size: -
CDR3: CAWSVASGQGFNQPQHF
DNA: TGTGCCTGGAGTGTAGCCTCGGGACAGGGTTTTAATCAGCCCCAGCATTTT

J: TRBJ2-7
D: -
V: TRBV5-8
size: -
CDR3: CASSLMGSFEQYF
DNA: TGTGCCAGCAGCTTAATGGGGAGCTTCGAGCAGTACTTC

J: TRBJ1-4
D: -
V: TRBV6-5
size: -
CDR3: CASSLRLTGEKLFF
DNA: TGTGCCAGCAGTTTGCGTCTTACCGGTGAAAAACTGTTTTTT

J: TRBJ1-5
D: -
V: TRBV6-1
size: -
CDR3: CASSDSFRGGKPQHF
DNA: TGTGCCAGCAGTGATTCTTTTAGGGGGGGGAAGCCCCAGCATTTT

J: TRBJ1-1
D: TRBD1
V: TRBV7-2
size: -
CDR3: CASKPGQQNTEAFF
DNA: TGTGCCAGCAAACCGGGACAGCAGAACACTGAAGCTTTCTTT

J: TRBJ1-4
D: -
V: TRBV6-1
size: once
CDR3: CASSVLTGTTNEKLFF
DNA: TGTGCCAGCAGTGTTCTTACAGGGACAACTAATGAAAAACTGTTTTTT

J: TRBJ1-2
D: TRBD1
V: TRBV7-9
size: few
CDR3: CASSFRTGDGYTF
DNA: TGTGCCAGCAGCTTCAGGACAGGGGACGGCTACACCTTC

J: TRBJ1-3
D: TRBD1
V: TRBV6-5
size: once
CDR3: CASQGEAGNTIYF
DNA: TGTGCCAGCCAGGGGGAGGCTGGAAACACCATATATTTT

J: TRBJ1-1
D: TRBD1
V: TRBV6-5
size: -
CDR3: CASSYGTGYITEAFF
DNA: TGTGCCAGCAGTTACGGGACAGGGTATATCACTGAAGCTTTCTTT

J: TRBJ2-7
D: -
V: TRBV7-9
size: -
CDR3: CASTPRGGGVLHEQYF
DNA: TGTGCCAGCACCCCTAGGGGGGGAGGGGTACTTCACGAGCAGTACTTC

J: TRBJ2-5
D: TRBD2
V: TRBV6-1
size: -
CDR3: CASSEPRGGLLRDQETQYF
DNA: TGTGCCAGCAGTGAACCGCGGGGGGGCCTACTCCGAGACCAAGAGACCCAGTACTTC

J: TRBJ2-5
D: TRBD2
V: TRBV9
size: once
CDR3: CASSDPGLAGGNLQETQYF
DNA: TGTGCCAGCAGCGACCCGGGACTAGCGGGAGGGAATCTACAAGAGACCCAGTACTTC

J: TRBJ1-2
D: -
V: TRBV2
size: -
CDR3: CASSEWVQNYGYTF
DNA: TGTGCCAGCAGTGAGTGGGTCCAAAACTATGGCTACACCTTC

J: TRBJ2-3
D: -
V: TRBV6-2/TRBV6-3
size: -
CDR3: CASSASFNTQYF
DNA: TGTGCCAGCAGCGCTAGCTTCAATACGCAGTATTTT

J: TRBJ1-1
D: -
V: TRBV2
size: -
CDR3: CASPTVNTEAFF
DNA: TGTGCCAGCCCCACAGTGAACACTGAAGCTTTCTTT

J: TRBJ2-4
D: -
V: TRBV29-1
size: -
CDR3: CSASTETPAIQYF
DNA: TGCAGCGCTTCAACAGAGACCCCAGCCATTCAGTACTTC

J: TRBJ2-3
D: -
V: TRBV5-1
size: -
CDR3: CASSLAGGIGITDTQYF
DNA: TGCGCCAGCAGCTTGGCCGGAGGGATTGGGATCACAGATACGCAGTATTTT

J: TRBJ2-2
D: TRBD2
V: TRBV4-1
size: -
CDR3: CASSQVPGLASGELFF
DNA: TGCGCCAGCAGCCAAGTACCCGGACTAGCGTCCGGGGAGCTGTTTTTT

J: TRBJ1-5
D: -
V: TRBV7-9
size: -
CDR3: CASSLEGSNQPQHF
DNA: TGTGCCAGCAGCTTAGAGGGTAGCAATCAGCCCCAGCATTTT

J: TRBJ1-1
D: -
V: TRBV12-5
size: -
CDR3: CASGGSMNTEAFF
DNA: TGTGCTAGTGGTGGAAGCATGAACACTGAAGCTTTCTTT

J: TRBJ2-7
D: -
V: TRBV25-1
size: -
CDR3: CASSEYVAPREQYF
DNA: TGTGCCAGCAGTGAATATGTCGCGCCCAGGGAGCAGTACTTC

J: TRBJ2-7
D: TRBD2
V: TRBV28
size: -
CDR3: CASRYQRGVYSEQYF
DNA: TGTGCCAGCCGGTACCAGCGGGGGGTTTACTCCGAGCAGTACTTC

J: TRBJ2-7
D: -
V: TRBV5-1
size: -
CDR3: CASSLSARQRSSYEQYF
DNA: TGCGCCAGCAGCTTGTCGGCTCGGCAGAGGAGCTCCTACGAGCAGTACTTC

J: TRBJ1-2
D: -
V: TRBV28
size: -
CDR3: CASSFPAAMGVYGYTF
DNA: TGTGCCAGCAGTTTCCCGGCTGCGATGGGGGTCTATGGCTACACCTTC

J: TRBJ1-4
D: -
V: TRBV18
size: -
CDR3: CASSPTASEEKLFF
DNA: TGTGCCAGCTCACCGACCGCTTCCGAGGAAAAACTGTTTTTT

J: TRBJ2-3
D: -
V: TRBV6-5
size: -
CDR3: CASRSSSTDTQYF
DNA: TGTGCCAGCAGATCATCTAGCACAGATACGCAGTATTTT

J: TRBJ2-1
D: TRBD2
V: TRBV3-1/TRBV3-2
size: once
CDR3: CASSQETSGVSSSYNEQFF
DNA: TGTGCCAGCAGCCAAGAGACTAGCGGGGTATCGAGCTCCTACAATGAGCAGTTCTTC

J: TRBJ1-1
D: TRBD1
V: TRBV7-3
size: -
CDR3: CASSLGTGSNTEAFF
DNA: TGTGCCAGCAGCTTAGGGACAGGTTCGAACACTGAAGCTTTCTTT

J: TRBJ1-5
D: -
V: TRBV28
size: -
CDR3: CASSLTNQPQHF
DNA: TGTGCCAGCAGTCTGACTAATCAGCCCCAGCATTTT

J: TRBJ1-1
D: -
V: TRBV28
size: -
CDR3: CASREIATEAFF
DNA: TGTGCCAGCAGGGAGATTGCGACTGAAGCTTTCTTT

J: TRBJ2-5
D: -
V: TRBV28
size: once
CDR3: CASSLGLLSGAQYF
DNA: TGTGCCAGCAGTTTGGGACTTCTATCGGGGGCCCAGTACTTC

J: TRBJ1-1
D: -
V: TRBV6-2/TRBV6-3
size: -
CDR3: CASSQGASNTEAFF
DNA: TGTGCCAGCAGTCAAGGGGCTTCGAACACTGAAGCTTTCTTT

J: TRBJ2-4
D: -
V: TRBV19
size: -
CDR3: CASSIGQRSAKNIQYF
DNA: TGTGCCAGTAGTATAGGACAGCGTTCAGCCAAAAACATTCAGTACTTC